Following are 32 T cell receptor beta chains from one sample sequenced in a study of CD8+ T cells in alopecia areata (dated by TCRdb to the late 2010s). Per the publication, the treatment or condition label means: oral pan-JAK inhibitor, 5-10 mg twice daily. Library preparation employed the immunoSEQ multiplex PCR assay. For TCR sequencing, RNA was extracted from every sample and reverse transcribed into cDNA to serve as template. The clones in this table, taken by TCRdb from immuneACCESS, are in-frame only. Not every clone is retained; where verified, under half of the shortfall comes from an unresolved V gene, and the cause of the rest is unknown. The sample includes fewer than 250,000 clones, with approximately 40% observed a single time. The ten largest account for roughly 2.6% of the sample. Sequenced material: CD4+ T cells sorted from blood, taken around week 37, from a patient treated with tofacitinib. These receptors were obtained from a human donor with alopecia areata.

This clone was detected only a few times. CDR3 sequence reads: CASSQRGRQANTGELFF. The CDR3 coding sequence is TGCGCCAGCAGTCAACGGGGTAGACAGGCGAACACCGGGGAGCTGTTTTTT. This chain joins TRBV23-1 and TRBJ2-2, with D possibly being TRBD1 (6 bases). TRBV23-1 is identified as an open reading frame with a role that is uncertain. V lost 2 bases and J 0 bases, leaving 13 bases between the germline ends. The length of the CDR3 is 17 residues.

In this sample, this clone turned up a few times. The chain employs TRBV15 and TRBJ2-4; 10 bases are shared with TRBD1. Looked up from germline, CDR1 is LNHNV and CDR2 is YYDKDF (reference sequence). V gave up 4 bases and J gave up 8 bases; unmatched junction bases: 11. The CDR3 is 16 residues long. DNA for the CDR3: TGTGCCACCAGCAAAACGGGACAGGGGAATAGCGACATTCAGTACTTC. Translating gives CATSKTGQGNSDIQYF.

The CDR3 DNA sequence: TGTGCCAGCAGCCCGACTACGAGCCTGTACGAGCAGTACTTC. Amino acid sequence: CASSPTTSLYEQYF. The chain joins TRBV9 to TRBJ2-7; D may be TRBD2 (5 bases). Germline V gene data show CDR1 as SGDLS and CDR2 as YYNGEE. V gave up 4 bases and J gave up 4 bases, with 15 bases separating them. The CDR3 length is 14 residues.

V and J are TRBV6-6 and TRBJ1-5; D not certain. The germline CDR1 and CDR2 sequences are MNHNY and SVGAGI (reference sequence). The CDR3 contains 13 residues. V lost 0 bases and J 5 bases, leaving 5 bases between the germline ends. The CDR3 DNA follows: TGTGCCAGCAGTTACTCGGTCGATCAGCCCCAGCATTTT. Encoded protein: CASSYSVDQPQHF.

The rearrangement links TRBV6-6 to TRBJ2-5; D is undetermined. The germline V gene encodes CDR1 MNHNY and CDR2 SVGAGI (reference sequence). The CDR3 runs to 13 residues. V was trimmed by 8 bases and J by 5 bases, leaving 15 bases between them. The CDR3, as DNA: TGTGCCAGCGTCCCCTCCGGCCAGGAGACCCAGTACTTC. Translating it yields CASVPSGQETQYF.

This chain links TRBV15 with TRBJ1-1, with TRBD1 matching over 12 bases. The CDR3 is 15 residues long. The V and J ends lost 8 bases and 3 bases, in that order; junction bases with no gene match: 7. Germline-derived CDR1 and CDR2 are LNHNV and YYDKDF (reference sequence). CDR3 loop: CATGGDRGRYTEAFF. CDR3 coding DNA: TGTGCCACCGGTGGGGACAGGGGGCGATACACTGAAGCTTTCTTT.

In DNA, the CDR3 is TGTGCCTGGAGCACAGGTATGAACACTGAAGCTTTCTTT. Translating it yields CAWSTGMNTEAFF. The chain uses TRBV30 and TRBJ1-1; the D gene is possibly TRBD1 (5 bases). The CDR3 totals 13 residues. Trimming cost V 3 bases and J 0 bases, with 8 bases left between them. Germline V gene sequence: CDR1 GTSNPN, CDR2 SVGIG (reference sequence).

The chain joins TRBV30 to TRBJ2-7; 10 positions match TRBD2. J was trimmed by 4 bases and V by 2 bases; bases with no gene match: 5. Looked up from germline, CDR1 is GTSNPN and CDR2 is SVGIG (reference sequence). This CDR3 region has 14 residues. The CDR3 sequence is CAWSMGLATYEQYF. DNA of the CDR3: TGTGCCTGGAGTATGGGACTAGCGACATACGAGCAGTACTTC.

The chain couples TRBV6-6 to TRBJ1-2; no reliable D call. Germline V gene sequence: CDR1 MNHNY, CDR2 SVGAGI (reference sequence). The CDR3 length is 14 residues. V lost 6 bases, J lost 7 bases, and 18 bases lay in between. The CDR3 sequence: CASSPPGRIGGYTF. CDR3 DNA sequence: TGTGCCAGCAGCCCACCGGGAAGGATCGGTGGCTACACCTTC.

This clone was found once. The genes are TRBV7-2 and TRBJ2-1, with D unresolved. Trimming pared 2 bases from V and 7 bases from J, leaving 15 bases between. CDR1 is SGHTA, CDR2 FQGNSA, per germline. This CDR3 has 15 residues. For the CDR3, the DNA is TGTGCCAGCAGCTTAATGGGCCGGATGGAGAATGAGCAGTTCTTC. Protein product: CASSLMGRMENEQFF.

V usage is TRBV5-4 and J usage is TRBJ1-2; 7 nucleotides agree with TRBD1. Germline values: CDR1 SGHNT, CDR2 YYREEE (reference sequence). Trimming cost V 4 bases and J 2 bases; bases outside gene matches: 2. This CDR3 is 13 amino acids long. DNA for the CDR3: TGTGCCAGCAGCGCGGGACAGAACTATGGCTACACCTTC. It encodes CASSAGQNYGYTF.

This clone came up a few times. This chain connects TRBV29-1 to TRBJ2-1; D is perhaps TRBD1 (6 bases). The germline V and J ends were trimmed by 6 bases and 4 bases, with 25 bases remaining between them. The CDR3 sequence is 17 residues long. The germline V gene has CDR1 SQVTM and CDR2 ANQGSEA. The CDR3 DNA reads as TGCAGCGTCGGTCTGCCCCCTCACAGGGCAAAGTACAATGAGCAGTTCTTC. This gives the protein CSVGLPPHRAKYNEQFF.

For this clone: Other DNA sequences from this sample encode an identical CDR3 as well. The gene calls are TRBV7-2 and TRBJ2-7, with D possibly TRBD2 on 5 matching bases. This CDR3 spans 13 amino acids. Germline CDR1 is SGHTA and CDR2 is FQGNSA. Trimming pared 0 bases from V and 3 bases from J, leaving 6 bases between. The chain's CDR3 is CASSLARDYEQYF. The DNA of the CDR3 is TGTGCCAGCAGCTTAGCCCGGGACTACGAGCAGTACTTC.

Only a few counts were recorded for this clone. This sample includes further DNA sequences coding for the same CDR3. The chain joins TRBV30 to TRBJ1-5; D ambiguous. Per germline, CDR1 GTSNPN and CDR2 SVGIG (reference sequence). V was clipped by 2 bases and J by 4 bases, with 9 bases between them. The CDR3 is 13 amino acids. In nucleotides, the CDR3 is TGTGCCTGGAGTAGTCGGGGAAATCAGCCCCAGCATTTT. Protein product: CAWSSRGNQPQHF.

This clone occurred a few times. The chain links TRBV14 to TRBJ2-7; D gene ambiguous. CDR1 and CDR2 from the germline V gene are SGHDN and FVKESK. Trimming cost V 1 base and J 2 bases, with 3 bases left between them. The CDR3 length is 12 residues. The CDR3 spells CASSQVPYEQYF. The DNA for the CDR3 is TGTGCCAGCAGCCAAGTTCCCTACGAGCAGTACTTC.

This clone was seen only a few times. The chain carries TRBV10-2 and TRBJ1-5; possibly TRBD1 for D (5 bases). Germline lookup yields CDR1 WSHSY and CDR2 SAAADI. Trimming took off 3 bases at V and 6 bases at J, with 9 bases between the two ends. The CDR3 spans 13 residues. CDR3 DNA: TGCGCCAGCAGTGACGGCAGGGTTCAGCCCCAGCATTTT. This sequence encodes CASSDGRVQPQHF.

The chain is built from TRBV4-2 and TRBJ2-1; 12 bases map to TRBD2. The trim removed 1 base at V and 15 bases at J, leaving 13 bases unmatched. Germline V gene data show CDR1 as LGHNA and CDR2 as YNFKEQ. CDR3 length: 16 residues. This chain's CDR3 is CASSQASSETSGRPFF. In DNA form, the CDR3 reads TGTGCCAGCAGCCAAGCTTCATCTGAGACTAGCGGGAGACCGTTCTTC.

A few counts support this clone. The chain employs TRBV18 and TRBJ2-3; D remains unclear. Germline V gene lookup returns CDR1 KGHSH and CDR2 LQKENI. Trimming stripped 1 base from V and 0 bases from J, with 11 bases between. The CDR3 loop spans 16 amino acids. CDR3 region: CASSPLAATSTDTQYF. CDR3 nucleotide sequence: TGTGCCAGCTCACCACTGGCTGCCACTAGCACAGATACGCAGTATTTT.

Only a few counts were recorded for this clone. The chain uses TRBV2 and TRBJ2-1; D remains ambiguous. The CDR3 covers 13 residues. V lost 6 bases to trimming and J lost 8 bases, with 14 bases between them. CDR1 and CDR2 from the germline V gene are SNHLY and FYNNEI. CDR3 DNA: TGTGCCAGCAGCCCTCTTGTGGAATATGAGCAGTTCTTC. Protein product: CASSPLVEYEQFF. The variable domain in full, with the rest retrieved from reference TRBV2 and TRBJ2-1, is EPEVTQTPSHQVTQMGQEVILRCVPISNHLYFYWYRQILGQKVEFLVSFYNNEISEKSEIFDDQFSVERPDGSNFTLKIRSTKLEDSAMYFCASSPLVEYEQFFGPGTRLTVL.

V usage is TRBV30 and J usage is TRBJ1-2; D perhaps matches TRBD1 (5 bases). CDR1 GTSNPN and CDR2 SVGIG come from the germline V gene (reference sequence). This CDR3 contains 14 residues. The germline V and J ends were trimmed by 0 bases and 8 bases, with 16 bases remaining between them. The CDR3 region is CAWSVLSFQGGYTF. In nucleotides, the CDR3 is TGTGCCTGGAGTGTACTAAGTTTTCAGGGCGGCTACACCTTC.

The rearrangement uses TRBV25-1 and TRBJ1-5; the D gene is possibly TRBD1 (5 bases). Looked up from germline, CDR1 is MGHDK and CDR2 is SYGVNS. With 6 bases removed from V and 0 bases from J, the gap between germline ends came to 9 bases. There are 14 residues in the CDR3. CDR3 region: CASRADNSNQPQHF. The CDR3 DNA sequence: TGTGCCAGCAGGGCGGACAATAGCAATCAGCCCCAGCATTTT.

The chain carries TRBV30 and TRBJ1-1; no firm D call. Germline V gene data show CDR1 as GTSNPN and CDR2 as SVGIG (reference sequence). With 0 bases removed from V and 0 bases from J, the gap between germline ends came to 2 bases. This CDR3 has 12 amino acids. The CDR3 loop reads CAWSVMNTEAFF. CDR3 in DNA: TGTGCCTGGAGTGTAATGAACACTGAAGCTTTCTTT.

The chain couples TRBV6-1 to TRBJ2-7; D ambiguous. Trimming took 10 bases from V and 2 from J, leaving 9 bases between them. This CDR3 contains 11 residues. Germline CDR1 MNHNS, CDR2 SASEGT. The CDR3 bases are TGTGCCACTACTTTTGCCTACGAGCAGTACTTC. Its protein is CATTFAYEQYF.

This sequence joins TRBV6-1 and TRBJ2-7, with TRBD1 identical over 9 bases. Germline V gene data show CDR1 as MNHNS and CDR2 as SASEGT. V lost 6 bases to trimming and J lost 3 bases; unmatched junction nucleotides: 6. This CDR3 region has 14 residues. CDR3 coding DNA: TGTGCCAGCAGACTGGGACAGGGATACTACGAGCAGTACTTC. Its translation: CASRLGQGYYEQYF.

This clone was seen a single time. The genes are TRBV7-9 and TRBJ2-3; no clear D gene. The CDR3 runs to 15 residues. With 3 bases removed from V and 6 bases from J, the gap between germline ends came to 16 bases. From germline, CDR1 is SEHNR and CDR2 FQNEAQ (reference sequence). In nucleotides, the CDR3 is TGTGCCAGCAGCTTTTACTCCAAGTCTCCGGATACGCAGTATTTT. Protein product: CASSFYSKSPDTQYF.

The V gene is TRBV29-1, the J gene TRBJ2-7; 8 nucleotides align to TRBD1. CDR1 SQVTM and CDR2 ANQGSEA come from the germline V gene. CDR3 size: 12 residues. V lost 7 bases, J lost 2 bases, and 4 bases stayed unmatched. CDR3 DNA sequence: TGCAGCGCCGGGACAGGTACCTACGAGCAGTACTTC. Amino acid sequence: CSAGTGTYEQYF.

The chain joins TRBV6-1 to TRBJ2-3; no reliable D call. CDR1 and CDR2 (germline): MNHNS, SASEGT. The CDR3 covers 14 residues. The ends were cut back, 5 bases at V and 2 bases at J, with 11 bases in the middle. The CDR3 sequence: CASSPSGFTDTQYF. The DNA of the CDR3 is TGTGCCAGCAGTCCTTCCGGATTCACAGATACGCAGTATTTT.

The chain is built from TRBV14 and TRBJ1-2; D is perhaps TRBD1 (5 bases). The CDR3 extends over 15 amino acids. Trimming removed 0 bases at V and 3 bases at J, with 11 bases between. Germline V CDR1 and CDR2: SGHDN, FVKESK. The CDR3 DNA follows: TGTGCCAGCAGCCAAGATTTACGGGGGGACTATGGCTACACCTTC. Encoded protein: CASSQDLRGDYGYTF.

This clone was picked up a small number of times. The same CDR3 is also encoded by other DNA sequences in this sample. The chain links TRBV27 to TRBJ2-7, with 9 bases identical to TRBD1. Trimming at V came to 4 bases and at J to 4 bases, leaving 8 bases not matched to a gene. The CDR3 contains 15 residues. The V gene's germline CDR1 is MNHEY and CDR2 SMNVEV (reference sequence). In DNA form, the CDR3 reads TGTGCCAGCAGTTCCAGACGGGACAGGGTTTACGAGCAGTACTTC. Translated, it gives CASSSRRDRVYEQYF.

CDR3 protein: CASKLTGGSYNEQFF. The CDR3 DNA sequence: TGTGCCAGTAAGCTTACAGGGGGCTCCTACAATGAGCAGTTCTTC. V usage is TRBV19 and J usage is TRBJ2-1, with 8 bases lining up with TRBD1. The CDR3 is 15 amino acids. Germline V gives CDR1 LNHDA, CDR2 SQIVND (reference sequence). The ends lost 7 bases at V and 0 bases at J; junction bases unmatched: 5.

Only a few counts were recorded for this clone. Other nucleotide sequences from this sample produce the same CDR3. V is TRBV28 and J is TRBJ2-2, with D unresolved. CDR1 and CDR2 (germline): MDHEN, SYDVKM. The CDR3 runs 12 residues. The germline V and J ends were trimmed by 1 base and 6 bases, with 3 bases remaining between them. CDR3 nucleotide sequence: TGTGCCAGCAGTTTATTATCCGGGGAGCTGTTTTTT. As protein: CASSLLSGELFF.

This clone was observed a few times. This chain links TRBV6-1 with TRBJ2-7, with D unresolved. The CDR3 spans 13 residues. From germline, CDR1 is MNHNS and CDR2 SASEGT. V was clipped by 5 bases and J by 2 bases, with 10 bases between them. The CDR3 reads CASSNPRPYEQYF. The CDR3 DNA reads TGTGCCAGCAGTAACCCACGGCCCTACGAGCAGTACTTC.